Following are 24 T cell receptor beta chains from one sample sequenced in a study of cytomegalovirus exposure and HLA in healthy donors. 13 Jbeta primers and 60 Vbeta primers were used for the PCR. Clones were sequenced by immunoSEQ multiplex PCR, and TCRdb holds only the in-frame ones, with some missing. The sample lists 150,000 or so clones; around 67% were seen once. Sequenced input: PBMCs. These receptors all stem from a woman younger than 30 in good health and CMV-seronegative.

This chain uses TRBV13 with TRBJ2-1; 9 bases agree with TRBD1. J gave up 7 bases and V 5 bases, and 12 bases lay outside the gene matches. The germline V gene has CDR1 PRHDT and CDR2 FYEKMQ (reference sequence). This CDR3 region has 16 residues. DNA for the CDR3: TGTGCCAGCAGCCCTACAGGGGGCGGGGTTCGGAATGAGCAGTTCTTC. Translated, it gives CASSPTGGGVRNEQFF.

A remark on this clone: Because it lacks the conserved phenylalanine or tryptophan at the end, this CDR3 is likely a read error. Because the CDR3's place on the DNA is in doubt, the DNA is left out and the CDR3 is given as listed by TCRdb. J is TRBJ1-1 and V is TRBV5-4. The CDR3 numbers 8 amino acids, ends counted. Germline CDR1 and CDR2: SGHNT and YYREEE (reference sequence). CDR3 loop: CASSFVRG.

There are a few counts of this clone. The chain employs TRBV7-9 and TRBJ2-2, with TRBD2 identical over 9 bases. V lost 1 base, J lost 3 bases, and 3 bases stayed unmatched. The germline V gene encodes CDR1 SEHNR and CDR2 FQNEAQ (reference sequence). CDR3 length equals 16 residues. The CDR3 here is CASSLVSGSHTGELFF. The CDR3 DNA reads as TGTGCCAGCAGCTTAGTTAGCGGGAGTCACACCGGGGAGCTGTTTTTT. The whole variable domain, filled in from reference TRBV7-9 and TRBJ2-2, reads DTGVSQNPRHKITKRGQNVTFRCDPISEHNRLYWYRQTLGQGPEFLTYFQNEAQLEKSRLLSDRFSAERPKGSFSTLEIQRTEQGDSAMYLCASSLVSGSHTGELFFGEGSRLTVL.

About this clone: Sequence at one end of the junction differs from germline and may be a read error. The CDR3 here is CSSSPGLEGYGYTF. In DNA, the CDR3 is TGTTCCAGCAGCCCGGGACTGGAAGGCTATGGCTACACCTTC. The chain is built from TRBV7-9 and TRBJ1-2, with D possibly matching TRBD1 (5 bases). Germline V lookup: CDR1 SEHNR, CDR2 FQNEAQ (reference sequence). This CDR3 spans 14 amino acids.

This clone occurred a few times. The V and J genes are TRBV29-1 and TRBJ2-5, with TRBD1 matching over 8 bases. The CDR3 contains 16 residues. The V gene end was trimmed by 0 bases and the J gene end by 3 bases; junction bases not matched to a gene: 9. The V gene's germline CDR1 is SQVTM and CDR2 ANQGSEA. The CDR3 loop reads CSVEDPEDRGEETQYF. CDR3 DNA sequence: TGCAGCGTTGAAGATCCGGAAGACAGGGGAGAAGAGACCCAGTACTTC.

The chain carries TRBV19 and TRBJ2-3, with a tentative D call TRBD1 (6 bases). Trimming left V 5 bases short and J 11 bases short, with 14 bases between. CDR3 size: 12 residues. The germline gives CDR1 LNHDA, CDR2 SQIVND (reference sequence). The CDR3 reads CASSRQDTVQYF. The CDR3 coding sequence is TGTGCCAGTAGTCGACAGGACACGGTGCAGTATTTT.

The chain couples TRBV5-4 to TRBJ2-7; the match to TRBD1 covers 9 bases. Germline trimming cut 4 bases from V and 3 bases from J; bases unmatched to any gene: 5. The CDR3 spans 14 residues. In germline, CDR1 is SGHNT, CDR2 YYREEE (reference sequence). CDR3: CASSHSGQGYEQYF. The CDR3 DNA reads TGTGCCAGCAGCCACTCGGGACAGGGCTACGAGCAGTACTTC.

This clone has only a few counts. This sequence joins TRBV14 and TRBJ2-5; a weak D match, TRBD2 (5 bases). This CDR3 is 13 amino acids long. In germline, CDR1 is SGHDN, CDR2 FVKESK. The V end was cut by 3 bases, the J end by 5 bases, with 10 bases between. The CDR3 loop is CASSQNGGETQYF. Written as DNA, the CDR3 is TGTGCCAGCAGCCAGAATGGCGGGGAGACCCAGTACTTC.

This clone was detected once. The V gene is TRBV9, the J gene TRBJ2-2; TRBD2 matches at 11 bases. The CDR3 totals 22 residues. The germline CDR1 and CDR2 sequences are SGDLS and YYNGEE. J gave up 5 bases and V 0 bases, and 21 bases lay outside the gene matches. In nucleotides, the CDR3 is TGTGCCAGCAGCGTAGTAGCTGGGGGAGCTAGCGGGAGGCGGGATAGGACCGGGGAGCTGTTTTTT. Its protein product is CASSVVAGGASGRRDRTGELFF.

This chain links TRBV28 with TRBJ1-6; D is unresolved. The CDR3 length is 19 residues. Between the trimmed V and J ends, which lost 3 bases and 0 bases, there was a span of 18 bases. The germline V gene has CDR1 MDHEN and CDR2 SYDVKM. The CDR3 nucleotides read TGTGCCAGCAGTTTGGATGGAGGGATGGGCAGCTCCTATAATTCACCCCTCCACTTT. This codes for CASSLDGGMGSSYNSPLHF. Full variable domain (missing parts from reference TRBV28 and TRBJ1-6): DVKVTQSSRYLVKRTGEKVFLECVQDMDHENMFWYRQDPGLGLRLIYFSYDVKMKEKGDIPEGYSVSREKKERFSLILESASTNQTSMYLCASSLDGGMGSSYNSPLHFGNGTRLTVT.

The chain is built from TRBV7-2 and TRBJ2-7; 12 bases fit TRBD2. The CDR3 loop spans 15 amino acids. V shed 6 bases and J 1 base; nucleotides not matched to a gene: 4. Germline CDR1 reads SGHTA; CDR2 reads FQGNSA. CDR3 bases: TGTGCCAGCAGACCAGGACTAGCGGGATCCTACGAGCAGTACGTC. As protein: CASRPGLAGSYEQYV.

A few counts support this clone. The gene calls are TRBV5-5 and TRBJ1-5; D is perhaps TRBD1 (6 bases). The CDR3 has 15 residues. Trimming removed 4 bases from V and 4 bases from J, with 15 bases in between. Germline-derived CDR1 and CDR2 are SGHKS and YYEKEE (reference sequence). CDR3 sequence (DNA): TGTGCCAGCAGCCCCCGACAGGTCCCAAATCAGCCCCAGCATTTT. It encodes CASSPRQVPNQPQHF.

The rearrangement links TRBV9 to TRBJ1-2, with unresolved D. Germline V gene lookup returns CDR1 SGDLS and CDR2 YYNGEE. This CDR3 has 12 residues. The germline V and J ends were trimmed by 3 bases and 4 bases, with 7 bases remaining between them. DNA of the CDR3: TGTGCCAGCAGCGGAAGGAGCTATGGCTACACCTTC. This sequence encodes CASSGRSYGYTF.

As to this clone: Other DNA sequences in this sample translate to the same CDR3. The gene calls are TRBV11-3 and TRBJ2-6; the D gene is possibly TRBD2 (5 bases). Germline loops: CDR1 SGHNT, CDR2 YENEEA. V shed 2 bases and J shed 0 bases, with 5 bases lying between them. The CDR3 totals 15 residues. CDR3 sequence reads: CASSLRGSGANVLTF. CDR3 coding DNA: TGTGCCAGCAGCTTACGGGGCTCTGGGGCCAACGTCCTGACTTTC. Filled out from reference TRBV11-3 and TRBJ2-6, the complete variable domain reads EAGVVQSPRYKIIEKKQPVAFWCNPISGHNTLYWYLQNLGQGPELLIRYENEEAVDDSQLPKDRFSAERLKGVDSTLKIQPAELGDSAVYLCASSLRGSGANVLTFGAGSRLTVL.

This clone was observed a single time. The chain combines TRBV11-1 with TRBJ2-5; perhaps TRBD1 as D (6 bases). Trimming stripped 1 base from V and 5 bases from J, with 14 bases between. CDR1 is SGHAT and CDR2 is FQDESV in the germline V gene (reference sequence). CDR3 length: 15 amino acids. This CDR3 is CASSLEQGKRETQYF. Here the CDR3 DNA reads TGTGCCAGCAGCTTAGAACAGGGCAAGAGGGAGACCCAGTACTTC.

The chain links TRBV7-2 to TRBJ1-4, with D uncertain. The germline CDR1 and CDR2 sequences are SGHTA and FQGNSA. This CDR3 region has 15 residues. V lost 1 base to trimming and J lost 5 bases, with 11 bases between them. The CDR3 region is CASSLVPGVNEKLFF. The DNA for the CDR3 is TGTGCCAGCAGCTTAGTACCCGGGGTCAATGAAAAACTGTTTTTT. The variable domain in full, completed from reference TRBV7-2 and TRBJ1-4, reads GAGVSQSPSNKVTEKGKDVELRCDPISGHTALYWYRQSLGQGLEFLIYFQGNSAPDKSGLPSDRFSAERTGGSVSTLTIQRTQQEDSAVYLCASSLVPGVNEKLFFGSGTQLSVL.

The V call is TRBV27, the J call TRBJ1-2; 9 positions match TRBD1. CDR3 length: 15 amino acids. Germline CDR1 and CDR2: MNHEY and SMNVEV (reference sequence). V lost 5 bases, J lost 4 bases, and 8 bases stayed unmatched. This CDR3 is CASSATGGQGYGYTF. The CDR3 DNA reads TGTGCCAGCAGTGCGACAGGGGGACAGGGCTATGGCTACACCTTC.

To note about this clone: At one end the junction does not follow the germline gene, possibly because of a read error. This rearrangement joins TRBV6-5 to TRBJ2-1, with a tentative D call TRBD2 (6 bases). Germline V CDR1 and CDR2: MNHEY, SVGAGI. This CDR3 is built from 13 residues. This CDR3 is CASSYAQGLRLIF. The CDR3, as DNA: TGTGCCAGCAGTTACGCCCAGGGACTCCGCCTGATCTTC.

The rearrangement links TRBV10-3 to TRBJ2-3; maybe TRBD1 (6 bases). The CDR3 is 14 residues long. The germline CDR1 and CDR2 sequences are ENHRY and SYGVKD. V lost 6 bases to trimming and J lost 2 bases, with 12 bases between them. The CDR3 loop reads CAISPQGYTDTQYF. The CDR3 region has the DNA TGTGCCATCAGCCCACAGGGCTACACAGATACGCAGTATTTT.

Worth noting for this clone: The junction shows a germline mismatch at one end, possibly a read error. The chain carries TRBV30 and TRBJ2-3, with TRBD2 matching 11 bases. Per germline, CDR1 GTSNPN and CDR2 SVGIG (reference sequence). The CDR3 is made up of 14 amino acids. CDR3 sequence (DNA): TGTGCCTGTCGACTAGCGGGGTTCACAGATACGCAATATTTT. Translation: CACRLAGFTDTQYF.

CDR3 sequence reads: CSSSLGAGEQYV. The CDR3 DNA reads as TGTTCCAGCAGCTTAGGGGCGGGCGAGCAGTACGTC. The V gene is TRBV7-9, the J gene TRBJ2-7; the D call may be TRBD1 or TRBD2 (5 bases each). Germline CDR1 is SEHNR and CDR2 is FQNEAQ (reference sequence). This CDR3 comprises 12 residues.

CDR3 DNA: TGTGCCAGCAGCCTAGTTTTGGCGGGGGAGGCTGTTTGGTACAATGAGCAGTTCTTC. This sequence encodes CASSLVLAGEAVWYNEQFF. The V and J genes are TRBV7-6 and TRBJ2-1; 7 nucleotides agree with TRBD2. V lost 5 bases to trimming and J lost 4 bases; unmatched junction nucleotides: 20. The CDR3 sequence is 19 residues long. Germline V CDR1 and CDR2: SGHVS, FNYEAQ.

The V call is TRBV30, the J call TRBJ2-3, with D possibly TRBD1 on 6 matching bases. The germline V and J ends were trimmed by 3 bases and 1 base, with 17 bases remaining between them. CDR1 and CDR2 from the germline V gene are GTSNPN and SVGIG (reference sequence). CDR3 length: 16 residues. As DNA, the CDR3 is TGTGCCTGGAGGGTGGGCGCAGGGGCTGGCACAGATACGCAGTATTTT. This translates into CAWRVGAGAGTDTQYF.

The chain is built from TRBV5-5 and TRBJ1-3; D perhaps matches TRBD1 (6 bases). CDR1 is SGHKS, CDR2 YYEKEE, per germline (reference sequence). CDR3 length equals 15 residues. With 5 bases removed from V and 4 bases from J, the gap between germline ends came to 16 bases. For the CDR3, the DNA is TGTGCCAGCAGACTGGACAGCAATACCGGAAACACCATATATTTT. It specifies CASRLDSNTGNTIYF. Supplemented by reference TRBV5-5 and TRBJ1-3, the full variable domain reads DAGVTQSPTHLIKTRGQQVTLRCSPISGHKSVSWYQQVLGQGPQFIFQYYEKEERGRGNFPDRFSARQFPNYSSELNVNALLLGDSALYLCASRLDSNTGNTIYFGEGSWLTVV.